This T cell receptor (beta chain) was sequenced in a study of CD8 T cells in Susac syndrome (dated by TCRdb to about 2019). Looking at the study overall: Of the Susac syndrome patients who were sequenced, six had clinically active disease and roughly 8 were in clinical remission. At blood withdrawal, Susac syndrome patients were either therapy-naive, taking corticosteroids (in some cases with IVIg as well), or taking IVIg alone. Repertoire sequencing was used to test whether CD8+ T cell activation and differentiation in Susac syndrome was antigen driven.

RNA was extracted using the RNeasy kit, and roughly 0.45 to 1 microgram was reverse transcribed with random hexamers. The immunoSEQ multiplex PCR assay, which covers 54 Vbeta and 13 Jbeta segments, was used to amplify TCR beta CDR3 regions. PCR amplification bias was corrected by using a synthetic template baseline for primer optimization and computational correction. As for the original processing: Reads were annotated to V, D and J genes per IMGT and analyzed with immunoSEQ Analyzer, keeping only productive sequences. Clonality was computed as one minus Shannon entropy normalized by log2 of the number of productive unique sequences. Public and private clones were assessed among the 100 most prevalent clones of each patient and control. Clones were defined as Susac-specific if absent from the healthy and MS cohorts, from 900 to 1,200 published viral clones and from other ImmuneACCESS disease sequences. The public reads were reanalyzed by TCRdb: fastp trimming at Q25, MiXCR alignment, in-frame beta chains only. Entries are consolidated by CDR3 protein sequence, retaining the most common genes and DNA. The V and J calls come from TCRdb's annotation, not from the publication. The sample contains some 150,000 distinct CDR3 sequences, around 93% of them found a single time. Roughly 0.14% of the sample lies in the top ten.

Overall results and qualifications from the work: The number of individuals in the TCR sequencing and HLA analysis was recognized as being relatively small. The CD4+ T cell repertoire of patients with Susac syndrome showed no detectable clonal expansion.

A word on this clonotype: Its antigen is currently not known. No clone much larger than this one lies a single base away; base qualities are absent.

Cut back by 9 bases and 3 bases, the V and J ends lie 18 bases apart. From the cysteine through the phenylalanine, the CDR3 covers 14 amino acids. Kept here is only the CDR3 DNA, which spans 42 bases and is read in frame from base 1. The germline V gene sets CDR1 to KGHSH and CDR2 to LQKENI. High-throughput TCR beta sequencing profiled peripheral blood CD8+ and CD4+ T cells from healthy donors, Susac syndrome patients and multiple sclerosis patients. The Susac syndrome patients fulfilled recently defined diagnostic criteria for definite or probable disease. Bulk CD8+ and CD4+ T cells were purified by magnetic negative isolation, while CD8+ TEMRA cells were enriched using FACS. Blood was collected in EDTA tubes and processed within 24 hours, with PBMCs isolated through density gradient centrifugation. PBMCs intended for TCR sequencing were cryopreserved in liquid nitrogen and were subsequently thawed in a 37 degrees C water bath. A purity of at least 90% was achieved for sorted or isolated CD4+, CD8+ and CD8+ TEMRA cells.

The sample consisted of CD4+ T cells from PBMCs. This receptor chain uses TRBV18 and TRBJ2-7; TRBD2 is a weak D gene call, 7 bases matching. This sequence originates from a human donor with Susac syndrome. For the CDR3, the sequence is CASTPAGAGYEQYF. The DNA reads as follows: TGTGCCAGTACTCCGGCGGGGGCCGGCTACGAGCAGTACTTC.